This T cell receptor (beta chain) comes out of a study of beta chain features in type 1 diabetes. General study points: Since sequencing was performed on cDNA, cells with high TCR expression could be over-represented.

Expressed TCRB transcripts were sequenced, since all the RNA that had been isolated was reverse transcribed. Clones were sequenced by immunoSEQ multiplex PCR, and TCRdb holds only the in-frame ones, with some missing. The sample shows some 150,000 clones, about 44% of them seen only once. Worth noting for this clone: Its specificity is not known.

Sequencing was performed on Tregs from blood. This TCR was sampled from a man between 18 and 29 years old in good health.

CDR3 loop: CASSRDRGFEKLFF. Written as DNA, the CDR3 is TGTGCCAGCAGTCGGGACAGGGGTTTTGAAAAACTGTTTTTT. The chain combines TRBV6-5 with TRBJ1-4; 10 bases match TRBD1. J was trimmed by 7 bases and V by 5 bases; bases with no gene match: 4. CDR3 size: 14 residues. The V gene's germline CDR1 is MNHEY and CDR2 SVGAGI.